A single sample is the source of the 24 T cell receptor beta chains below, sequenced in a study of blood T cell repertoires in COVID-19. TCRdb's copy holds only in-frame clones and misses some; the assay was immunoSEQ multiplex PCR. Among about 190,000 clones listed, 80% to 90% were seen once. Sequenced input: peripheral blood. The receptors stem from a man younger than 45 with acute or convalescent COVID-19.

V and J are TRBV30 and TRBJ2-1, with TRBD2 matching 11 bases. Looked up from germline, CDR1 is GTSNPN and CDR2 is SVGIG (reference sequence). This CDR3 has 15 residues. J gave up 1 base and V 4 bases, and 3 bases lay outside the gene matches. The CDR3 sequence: CAWNSGRASYNEQFF. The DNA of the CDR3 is TGTGCCTGGAATAGCGGGAGGGCGTCCTACAATGAGCAGTTCTTC. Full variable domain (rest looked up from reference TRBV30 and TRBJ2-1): SQTIHQWPATLVQPVGSPLSLECTVEGTSNPNLYWYRQAAGRGLQLLFYSVGIGQISSEVPQNLSASRPQDRQFILSSKKLLLSDSGFYLCAWNSGRASYNEQFFGPGTRLTVL.

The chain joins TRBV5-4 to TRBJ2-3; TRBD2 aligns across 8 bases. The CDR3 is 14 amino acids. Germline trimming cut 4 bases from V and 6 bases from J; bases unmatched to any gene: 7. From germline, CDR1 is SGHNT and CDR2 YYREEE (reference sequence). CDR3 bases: TGTGCCAGCAGCGCACGGGGGGGCGCCGATACGCAGTATTTT. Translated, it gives CASSARGGADTQYF.

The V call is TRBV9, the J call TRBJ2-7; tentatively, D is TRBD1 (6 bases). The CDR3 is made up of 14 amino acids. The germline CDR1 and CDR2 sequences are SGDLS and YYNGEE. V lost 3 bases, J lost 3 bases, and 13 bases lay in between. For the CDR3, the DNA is TGTGCCAGCAGCGAGGGGGATATAAACTACGAGCAGTACTTC. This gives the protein CASSEGDINYEQYF.

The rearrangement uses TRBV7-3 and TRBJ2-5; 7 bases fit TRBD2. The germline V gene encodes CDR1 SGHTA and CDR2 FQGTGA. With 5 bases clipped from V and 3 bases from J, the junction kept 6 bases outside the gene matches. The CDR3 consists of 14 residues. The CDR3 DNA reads TGTGCCAGCAGCCCTCGCGGGGGAGAAGAGACCCAGTACTTC. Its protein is CASSPRGGEETQYF.

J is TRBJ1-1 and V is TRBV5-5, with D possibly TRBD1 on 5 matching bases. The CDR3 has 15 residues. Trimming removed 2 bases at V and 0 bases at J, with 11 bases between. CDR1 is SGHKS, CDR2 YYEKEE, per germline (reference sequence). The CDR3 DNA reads TGTGCCAGCAGCTTTCAGGGAGGTATGAACACTGAAGCTTTCTTT. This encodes CASSFQGGMNTEAFF. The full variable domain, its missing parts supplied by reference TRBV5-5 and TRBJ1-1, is DAGVTQSPTHLIKTRGQQVTLRCSPISGHKSVSWYQQVLGQGPQFIFQYYEKEERGRGNFPDRFSARQFPNYSSELNVNALLLGDSALYLCASSFQGGMNTEAFFGQGTRLTVV.

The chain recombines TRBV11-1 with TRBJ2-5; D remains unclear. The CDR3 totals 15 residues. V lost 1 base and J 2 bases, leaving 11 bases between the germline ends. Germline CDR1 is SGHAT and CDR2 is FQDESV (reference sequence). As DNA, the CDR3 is TGTGCCAGCAGCTTAGTGGCTCCTAGGCAAGAGACCCAGTACTTC. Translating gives CASSLVAPRQETQYF.

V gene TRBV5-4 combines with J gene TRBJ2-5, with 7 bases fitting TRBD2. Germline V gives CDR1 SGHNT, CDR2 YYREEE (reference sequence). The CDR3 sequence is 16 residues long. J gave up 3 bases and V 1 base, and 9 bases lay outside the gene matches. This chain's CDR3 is CASSLKRSSGKETQYF. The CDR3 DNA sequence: TGTGCCAGCAGCTTGAAGAGGTCTAGCGGAAAAGAGACCCAGTACTTC.

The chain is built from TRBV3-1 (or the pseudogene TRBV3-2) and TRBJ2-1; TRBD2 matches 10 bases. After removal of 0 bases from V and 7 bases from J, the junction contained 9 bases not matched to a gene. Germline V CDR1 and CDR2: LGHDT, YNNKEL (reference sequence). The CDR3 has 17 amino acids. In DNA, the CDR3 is TGTGCCAGCAGCCAAGATCTCCTAGCGGGAGTAGCAAATGAGCAGTTCTTC. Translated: CASSQDLLAGVANEQFF.

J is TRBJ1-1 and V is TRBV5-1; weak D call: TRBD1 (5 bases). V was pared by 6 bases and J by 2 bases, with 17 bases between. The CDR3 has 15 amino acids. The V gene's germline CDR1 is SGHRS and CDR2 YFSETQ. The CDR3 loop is CASNPGGGRNTEAFF. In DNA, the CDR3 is TGCGCCAGCAATCCCGGGGGAGGACGCAACACTGAAGCTTTCTTT.

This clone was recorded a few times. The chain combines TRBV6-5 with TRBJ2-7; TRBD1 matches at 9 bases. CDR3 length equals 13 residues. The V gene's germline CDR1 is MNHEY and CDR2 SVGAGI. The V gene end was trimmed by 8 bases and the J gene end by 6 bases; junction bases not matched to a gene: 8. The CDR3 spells CASRDRVFSEQYF. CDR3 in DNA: TGTGCCAGCCGGGACAGGGTTTTTTCCGAGCAGTACTTC.

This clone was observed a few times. CDR3 sequence: CASSEGPVTAFF. CDR3 nucleotide sequence: TGTGCCAGCAGTGAAGGTCCAGTTACGGCTTTCTTT. The chain carries TRBV2 and TRBJ1-1; no firm D call. This CDR3 has 12 amino acids. Germline loops: CDR1 SNHLY, CDR2 FYNNEI. The germline V and J ends were trimmed by 1 base and 11 bases, with 11 bases remaining between them.

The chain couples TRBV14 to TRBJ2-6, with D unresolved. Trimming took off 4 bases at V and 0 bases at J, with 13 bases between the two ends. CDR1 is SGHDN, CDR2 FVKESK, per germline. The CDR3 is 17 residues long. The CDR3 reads CASSPGHLPSGANVLTF. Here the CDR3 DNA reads TGTGCCAGCAGCCCTGGCCATCTCCCCTCTGGGGCCAACGTCCTGACTTTC.

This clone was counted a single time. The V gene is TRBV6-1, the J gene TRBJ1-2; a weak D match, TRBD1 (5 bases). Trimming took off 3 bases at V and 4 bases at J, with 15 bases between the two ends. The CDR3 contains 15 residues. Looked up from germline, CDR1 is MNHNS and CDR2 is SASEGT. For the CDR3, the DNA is TGTGCCAGCAGTGAGCAAGGGGCGCCAGTCTATGGCTACACCTTC. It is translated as CASSEQGAPVYGYTF.

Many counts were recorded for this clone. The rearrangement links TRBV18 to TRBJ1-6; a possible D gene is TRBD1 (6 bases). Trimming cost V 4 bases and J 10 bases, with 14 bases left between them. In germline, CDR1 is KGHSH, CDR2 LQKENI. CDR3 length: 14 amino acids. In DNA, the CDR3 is TGTGCCAGCTCACGTTCAGGGGAACGATCACCCCTCCACTTT. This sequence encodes CASSRSGERSPLHF.

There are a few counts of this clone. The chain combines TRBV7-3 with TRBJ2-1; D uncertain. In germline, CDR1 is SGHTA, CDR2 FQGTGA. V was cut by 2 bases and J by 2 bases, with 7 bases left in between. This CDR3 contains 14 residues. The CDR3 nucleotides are TGTGCCAGCAGCTTATCCCCCACCTACAATGAGCAGTTCTTC. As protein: CASSLSPTYNEQFF.

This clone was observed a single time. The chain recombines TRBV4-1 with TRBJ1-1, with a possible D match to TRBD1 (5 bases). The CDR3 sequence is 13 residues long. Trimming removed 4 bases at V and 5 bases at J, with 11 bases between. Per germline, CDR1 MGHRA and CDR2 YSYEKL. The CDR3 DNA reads TGCGCCAGCAGCCTCGGGGGGAGAACTGAAGCTTTCTTT. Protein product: CASSLGGRTEAFF.

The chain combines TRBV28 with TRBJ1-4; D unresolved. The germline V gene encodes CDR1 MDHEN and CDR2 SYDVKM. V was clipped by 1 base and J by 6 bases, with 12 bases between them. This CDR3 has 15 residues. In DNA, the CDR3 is TGTGCCAGCAGTTTATTGGTAGGGAGGTATGAAAAACTGTTTTTT. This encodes CASSLLVGRYEKLFF. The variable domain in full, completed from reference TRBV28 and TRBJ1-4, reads DVKVTQSSRYLVKRTGEKVFLECVQDMDHENMFWYRQDPGLGLRLIYFSYDVKMKEKGDIPEGYSVSREKKERFSLILESASTNQTSMYLCASSLLVGRYEKLFFGSGTQLSVL.

CDR3 protein: CASSLGTVNEQFF. The CDR3 DNA is TGTGCCAGCAGTTTAGGGACAGTCAATGAGCAGTTCTTC. The chain links TRBV12-3 or TRBV12-4 to TRBJ2-1; possible D gene TRBD1, 6 bases. V lost 1 base and J 6 bases, leaving 7 bases between the germline ends. There are 13 residues in the CDR3.

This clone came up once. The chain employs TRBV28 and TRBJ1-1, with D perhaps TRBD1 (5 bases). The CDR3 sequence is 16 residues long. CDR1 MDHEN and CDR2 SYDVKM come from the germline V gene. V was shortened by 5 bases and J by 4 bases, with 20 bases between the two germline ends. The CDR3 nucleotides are TGTGCCAGCAGTCCCCCGGGACTGGGGATGGTCACTGAAGCTTTCTTT. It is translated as CASSPPGLGMVTEAFF.

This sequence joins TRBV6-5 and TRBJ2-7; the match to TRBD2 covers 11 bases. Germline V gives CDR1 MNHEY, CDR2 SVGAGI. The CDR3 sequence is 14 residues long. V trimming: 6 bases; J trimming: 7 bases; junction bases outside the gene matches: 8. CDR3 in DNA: TGTGCCAGCAGGGTAGCGGGAGGGCCTTGGGAGCAGTACTTC. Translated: CASRVAGGPWEQYF.

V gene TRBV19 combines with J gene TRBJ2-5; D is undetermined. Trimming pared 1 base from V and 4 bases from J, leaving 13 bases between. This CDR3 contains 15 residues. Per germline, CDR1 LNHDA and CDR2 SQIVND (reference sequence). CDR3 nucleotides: TGTGCCAGTAGTATAGCAATCGGAGCCGGAGAGACCCAGTACTTC. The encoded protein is CASSIAIGAGETQYF. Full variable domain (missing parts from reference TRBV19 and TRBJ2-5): DGGITQSPKYLFRKEGQNVTLSCEQNLNHDAMYWYRQDPGQGLRLIYYSQIVNDFQKGDIAEGYSVSREKKESFPLTVTSAQKNPTAFYLCASSIAIGAGETQYFGPGTRLLVL.

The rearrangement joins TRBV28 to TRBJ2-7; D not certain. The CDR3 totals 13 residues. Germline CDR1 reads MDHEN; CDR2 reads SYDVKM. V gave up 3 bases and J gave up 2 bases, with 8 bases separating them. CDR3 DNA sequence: TGTGCCAGCAGTTTGAATACACCCTACGAGCAGTACTTC. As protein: CASSLNTPYEQYF.

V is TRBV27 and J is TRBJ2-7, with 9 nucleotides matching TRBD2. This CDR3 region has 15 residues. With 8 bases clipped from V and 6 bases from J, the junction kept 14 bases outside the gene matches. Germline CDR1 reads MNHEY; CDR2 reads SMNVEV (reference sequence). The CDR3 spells CASCCPTAGGVEQYF. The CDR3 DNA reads TGTGCCAGCTGTTGCCCCACGGCGGGAGGGGTCGAGCAGTACTTC.

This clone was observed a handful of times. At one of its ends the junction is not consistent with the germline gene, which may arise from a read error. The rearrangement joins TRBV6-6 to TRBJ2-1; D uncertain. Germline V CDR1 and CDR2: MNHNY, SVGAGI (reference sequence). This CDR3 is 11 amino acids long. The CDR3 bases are TGTGCCAGCAGGTACTACAATGAGCAGTTCTTC. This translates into CASRYYNEQFF.